The clone carrying this T cell receptor beta chain was picked up one time. Trimming left V 5 bases short and J 8 bases short, with 12 bases between. The CDR3 totals 12 residues. CDR1 is SGHAT, CDR2 FQNNGV, per germline. This sample is drawn from a study of cytomegalovirus exposure and HLA in healthy donors. Use of 60 Vbeta and 13 Jbeta primers characterized the PCR. Here immunoSEQ multiplex PCR was the method, and the copy in TCRdb shows in-frame clones only, minus some. The sample lists about 150,000 clones, 70% to 80% occurring once. The chain is built from TRBV11-2 and TRBJ1-1; perhaps TRBD1 as D (6 bases). This clonotype was obtained from a human donor in good health. Material for sequencing was PBMCs. CDR3 in amino acids: CASSLKTGEAFF. The DNA for the CDR3 is TGTGCCAGCAGCCTCAAAACAGGGGAAGCTTTCTTT.